This T cell receptor beta chain was captured by sequencing in a study of CD8 T cells in Susac syndrome. With random hexamers, reverse transcription was performed on roughly 0.5 to 1 ug of RNA. MiXCR was run by TCRdb on the immunoSEQ multiplex PCR reads, yielding one entry per CDR3 protein. The repertoire includes some 99,000 distinct CDR3 sequences, about 95% of them detected once, and less than 0.4% sits in the top ten. Sequencing of TCR beta, carried out with a high-throughput approach, was applied to CD8+ and CD4+ T cells from the blood. The CDR3 sequence is 12 residues long. V lost 5 bases to trimming and J lost 8 bases, with 11 bases between them. The germline V gene encodes CDR1 SGHTA and CDR2 FQGNSA.

The sequence derives from a human donor with Susac syndrome. The rearrangement joins TRBV7-2 to TRBJ2-3, with D possibly TRBD2 on 5 matching bases. Sequenced: CD4+ T cells from PBMCs. The CDR3 nucleotides are TGTGCCAGCAGCCCGTACGAGGGTACGCAGTATTTT. It specifies CASSPYEGTQYF.